This T cell receptor (beta chain) is drawn from a study of CD8+ T cells in alopecia areata. Study-level findings and limits: Administration of tofacitinib significantly diminished scalp clonality and expanded CD8+ clones within the top 100. Having just one nonresponder leaves the connection between baseline CD8+ expansion and response unresolved.

Sequencing relied on a cDNA template that was reverse transcribed from extracted RNA. Libraries were prepared by immunoSEQ multiplex PCR; TCRdb keeps only in-frame clonotypes and omits some of them. The sample yields 130,000 or so clones, about 86% seen once. As to this clone: Its antigen is still unknown.

Treatment defined: oral pan-JAK inhibitor, 5-10 mg twice daily. The study team obtained lesional scalp punch biopsies and peripheral blood from alopecia areata patients. It was from PBMCs that CD4+ and CD8+ T cells were sorted. The starting material was CD8+ T cells sorted from blood, obtained at week 4, from a patient treated with tofacitinib. The clonotype was recovered from a human donor with alopecia areata.

The CDR3 loop reads CSVETSFDTQYF. CDR3 sequence (DNA): TGCAGCGTTGAGACTTCTTTCGATACGCAGTATTTT. V usage is TRBV29-1 and J usage is TRBJ2-3; D gene ambiguous. The V end was cut by 3 bases, the J end by 6 bases, with 10 bases between. This CDR3 is built from 12 residues. Germline loops: CDR1 SQVTM, CDR2 ANQGSEA.